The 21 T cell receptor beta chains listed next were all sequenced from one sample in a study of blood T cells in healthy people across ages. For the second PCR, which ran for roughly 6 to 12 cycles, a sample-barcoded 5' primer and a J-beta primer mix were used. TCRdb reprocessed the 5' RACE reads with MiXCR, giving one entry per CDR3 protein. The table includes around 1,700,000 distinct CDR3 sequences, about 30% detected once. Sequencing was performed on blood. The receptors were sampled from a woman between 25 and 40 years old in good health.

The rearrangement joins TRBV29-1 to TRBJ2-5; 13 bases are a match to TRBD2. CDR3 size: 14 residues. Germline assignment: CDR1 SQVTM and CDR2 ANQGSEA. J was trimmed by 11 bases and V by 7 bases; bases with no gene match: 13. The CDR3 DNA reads TGCAGCGCCTGGACTAGCGGGAGAGGAAATGAGCAGTACTTC. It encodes CSAWTSGRGNEQYF.

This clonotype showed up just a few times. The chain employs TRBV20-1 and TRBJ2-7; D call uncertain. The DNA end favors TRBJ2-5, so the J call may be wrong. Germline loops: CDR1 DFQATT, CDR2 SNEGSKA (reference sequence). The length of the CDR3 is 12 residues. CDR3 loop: CSARDGGQTQYF. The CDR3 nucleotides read TGCAGTGCTAGAGATGGTGGGCAGACCCAGTACTTC.

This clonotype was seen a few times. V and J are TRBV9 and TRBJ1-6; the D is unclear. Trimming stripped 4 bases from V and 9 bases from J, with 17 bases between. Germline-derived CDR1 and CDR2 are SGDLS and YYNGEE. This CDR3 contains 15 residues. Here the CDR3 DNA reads TGTGCCAGCAGCTCCGGAGAGGGTTTGCGTTCACCCCTCCACTTT. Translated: CASSSGEGLRSPLHF.

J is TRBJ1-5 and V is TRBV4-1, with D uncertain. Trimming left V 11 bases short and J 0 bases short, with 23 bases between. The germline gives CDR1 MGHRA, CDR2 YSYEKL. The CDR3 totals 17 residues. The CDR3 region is CALEELTEIYSNQPQHF. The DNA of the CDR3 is TGCGCCTTAGAGGAGTTGACGGAAATTTATAGCAATCAGCCCCAGCATTTT.

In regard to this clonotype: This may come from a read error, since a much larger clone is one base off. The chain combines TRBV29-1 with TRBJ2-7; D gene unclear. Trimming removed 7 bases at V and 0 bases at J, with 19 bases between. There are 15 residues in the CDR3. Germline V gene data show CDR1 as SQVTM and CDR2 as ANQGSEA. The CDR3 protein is CSAVPPAGDSYEQYF. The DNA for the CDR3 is TGCAGCGCTGTCCCCCCCGCCGGAGACTCCTACGAGCAGTACTTC.

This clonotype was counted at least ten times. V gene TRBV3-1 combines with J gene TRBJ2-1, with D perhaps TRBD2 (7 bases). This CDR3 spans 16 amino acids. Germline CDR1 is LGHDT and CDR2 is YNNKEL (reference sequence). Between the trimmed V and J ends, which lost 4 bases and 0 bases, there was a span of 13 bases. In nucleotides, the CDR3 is TGTGCCAGCAGCCGCGGGGGCTCAAGCTCCTACAATGAGCAGTTCTTC. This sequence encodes CASSRGGSSSYNEQFF.

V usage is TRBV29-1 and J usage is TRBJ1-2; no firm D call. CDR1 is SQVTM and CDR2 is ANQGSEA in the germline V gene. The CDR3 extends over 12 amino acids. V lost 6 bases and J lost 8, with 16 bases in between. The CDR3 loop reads CSVRRSAGGYTF. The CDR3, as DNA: TGCAGCGTCCGGCGCTCCGCGGGGGGCTACACCTTC.

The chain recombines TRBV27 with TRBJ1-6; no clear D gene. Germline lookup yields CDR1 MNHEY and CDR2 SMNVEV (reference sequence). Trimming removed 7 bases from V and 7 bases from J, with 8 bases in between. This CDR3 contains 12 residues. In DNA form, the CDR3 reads TGTGCCAGCAAATATCCCAATTCACCCCTCCACTTT. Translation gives CASKYPNSPLHF.

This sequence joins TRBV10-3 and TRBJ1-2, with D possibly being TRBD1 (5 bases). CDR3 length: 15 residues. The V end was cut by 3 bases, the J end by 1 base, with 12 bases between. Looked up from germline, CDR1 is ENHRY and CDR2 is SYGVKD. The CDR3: CAISEVGDINYGYTF. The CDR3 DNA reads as TGTGCCATCAGTGAAGTGGGGGATATTAACTATGGCTACACCTTC.

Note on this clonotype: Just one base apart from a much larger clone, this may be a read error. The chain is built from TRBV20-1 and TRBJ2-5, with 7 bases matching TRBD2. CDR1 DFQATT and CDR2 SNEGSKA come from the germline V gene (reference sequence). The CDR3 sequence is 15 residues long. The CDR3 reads CSASGTTTAQETLYF. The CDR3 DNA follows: TGCAGTGCTAGCGGGACTACCACCGCTCAAGAGACCCTGTACTTC.

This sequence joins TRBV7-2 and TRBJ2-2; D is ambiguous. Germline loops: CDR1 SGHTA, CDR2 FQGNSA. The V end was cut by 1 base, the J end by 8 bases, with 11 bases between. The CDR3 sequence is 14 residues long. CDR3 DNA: TGTGCCAGCAGCTTAGAAAGCACACTTGGGGAGCTGTTTTTT. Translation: CASSLESTLGELFF.

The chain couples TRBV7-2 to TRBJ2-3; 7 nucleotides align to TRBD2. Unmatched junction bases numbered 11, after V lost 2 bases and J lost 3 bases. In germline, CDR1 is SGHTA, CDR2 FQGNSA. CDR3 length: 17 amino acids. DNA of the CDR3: TGTGCCAGCAGCTTAAAGCCTAGCGGAGCGGGGACAGATACGCAGTATTTT. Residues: CASSLKPSGAGTDTQYF.

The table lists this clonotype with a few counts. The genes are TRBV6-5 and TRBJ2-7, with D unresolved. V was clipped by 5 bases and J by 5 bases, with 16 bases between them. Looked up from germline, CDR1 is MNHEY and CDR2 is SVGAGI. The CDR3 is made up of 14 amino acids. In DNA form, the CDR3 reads TGTGCCAGCAGTAGGGTACTATGGTCCAACGAGCAGTACTTC. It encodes CASSRVLWSNEQYF.

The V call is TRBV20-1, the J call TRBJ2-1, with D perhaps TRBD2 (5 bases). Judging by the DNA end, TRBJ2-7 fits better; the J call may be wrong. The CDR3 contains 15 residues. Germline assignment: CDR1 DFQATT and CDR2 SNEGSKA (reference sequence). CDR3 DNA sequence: TGCAGTGCTAGTCCCCGAGCGGAAGTCGGTTACGAGCAGTACTTC. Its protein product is CSASPRAEVGYEQYF.

The CDR3 DNA sequence: TGTGCCAGCAGTTTCTCTGGTTTTCGGCAGGGGTACTATGGCTACACCTTC. It is translated as CASSFSGFRQGYYGYTF. This chain links TRBV28 with TRBJ1-2, with D possibly matching TRBD1 (6 bases). Germline loops: CDR1 MDHEN, CDR2 SYDVKM. V shed 3 bases and J shed 3 bases, with 20 bases lying between them. The CDR3 has 17 residues.

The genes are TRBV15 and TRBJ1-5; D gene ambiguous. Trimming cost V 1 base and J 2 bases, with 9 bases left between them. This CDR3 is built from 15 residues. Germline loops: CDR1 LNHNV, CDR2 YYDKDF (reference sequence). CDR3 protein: CATSRAVMGNQPQHF. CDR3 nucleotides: TGTGCCACCAGCAGAGCCGTGATGGGCAATCAGCCCCAGCATTTT.

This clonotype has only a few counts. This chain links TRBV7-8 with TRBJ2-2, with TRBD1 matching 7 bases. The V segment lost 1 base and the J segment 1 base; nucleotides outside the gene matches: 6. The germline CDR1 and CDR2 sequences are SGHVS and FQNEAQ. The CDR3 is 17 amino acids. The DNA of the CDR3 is TGTGCCAGCAGCTTAGGAATCCGACAGGGGAACACCGGGGAGCTGTTTTTT. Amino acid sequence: CASSLGIRQGNTGELFF.

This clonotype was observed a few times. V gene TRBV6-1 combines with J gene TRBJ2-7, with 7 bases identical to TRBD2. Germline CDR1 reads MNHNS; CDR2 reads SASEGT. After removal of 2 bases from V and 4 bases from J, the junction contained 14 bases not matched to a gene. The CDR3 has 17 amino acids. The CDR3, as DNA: TGTGCCAGCAGTGAAAGGTCGGGAGGATGGACTATTTACGAGCAGTACTTC. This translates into CASSERSGGWTIYEQYF.

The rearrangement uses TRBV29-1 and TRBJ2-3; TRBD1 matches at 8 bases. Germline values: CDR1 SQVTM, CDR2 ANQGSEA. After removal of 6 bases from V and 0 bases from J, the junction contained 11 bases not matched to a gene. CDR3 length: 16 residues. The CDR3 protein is CSVRDRNTPSTDTQYF. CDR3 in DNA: TGCAGCGTGAGGGACAGGAATACCCCAAGCACAGATACGCAGTATTTT.

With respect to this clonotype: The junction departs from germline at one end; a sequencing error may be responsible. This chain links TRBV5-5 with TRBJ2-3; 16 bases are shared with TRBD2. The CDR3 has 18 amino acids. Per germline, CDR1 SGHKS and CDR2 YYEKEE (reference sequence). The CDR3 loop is CACSSGLAGGRSTDTQYF. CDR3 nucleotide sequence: TGTGCCTGCAGCTCGGGACTAGCGGGAGGGCGAAGCACAGATACGCAGTATTTT. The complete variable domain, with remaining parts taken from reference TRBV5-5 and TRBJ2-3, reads DAGVTQSPTHLIKTRGQQVTLRCSPISGHKSVSWYQQVLGQGPQFIFQYYEKEERGRGNFPDRFSARQFPNYSSELNVNALLLGDSALYLCACSSGLAGGRSTDTQYFGPGTRLTVL.

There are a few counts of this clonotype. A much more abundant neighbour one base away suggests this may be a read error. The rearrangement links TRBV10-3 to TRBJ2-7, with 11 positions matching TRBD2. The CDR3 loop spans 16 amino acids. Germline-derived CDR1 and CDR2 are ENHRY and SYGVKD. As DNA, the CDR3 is TGTGTCATCAGTGACGGACTAGCGGGCCGTTCCTACGAGCAGTACTTC. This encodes CVISDGLAGRSYEQYF.